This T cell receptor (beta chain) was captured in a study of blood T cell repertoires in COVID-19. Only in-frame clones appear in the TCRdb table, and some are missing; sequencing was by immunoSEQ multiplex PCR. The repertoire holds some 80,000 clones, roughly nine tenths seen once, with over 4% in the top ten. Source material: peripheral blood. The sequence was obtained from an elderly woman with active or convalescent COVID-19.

The CDR3 region has the DNA TGCGCCAGCAGCTTGGGGATAGCGGGAGATGAAGAGCAGTACTTC. Protein: CASSLGIAGDEEQYF. V is TRBV5-1 and J is TRBJ2-7; 9 bases align to TRBD2. CDR1 is SGHRS, CDR2 YFSETQ, per germline. With V trimmed by 0 bases and J by 7 bases, 8 bases remained unmatched. The CDR3 totals 15 residues.